These T cell receptor beta chains were read from a single sample in a study of response to subunit inactivated influenza vaccine. Each CDR3 protein is one row after TCRdb ran MiXCR on the RT-PCR reads. In the table there are some 500,000 distinct CDR3 sequences, around 25% of which are singletons. The sample was CD4+ T cells sorted from PBMCs, taken 4 to 6 days after vaccination. These receptors all stem from a man aged 50 to 59 who received an inactivated influenza vaccine. Both conserved end residues are part of each CDR3. Fields, in order: J gene, clone size, V gene, D gene, CDR3 DNA, CDR3 protein. A D gene is named only where the DNA matches it firmly. The size field is filled for only some rows; it gives once, few, many or a size class.

TRBJ2-3,-,TRBV18,-,TGTGCCAGCTCACCGACCCCCGGGACCGGGAATACGCAGTATTTT,CASSPTPGTGNTQYF
TRBJ2-1,few,TRBV28,-,TGTGCCAGCAGTCCCTCTGGGGCGCCGGCCAATGAGCAGTTCTTC,CASSPSGAPANEQFF
TRBJ2-5,few,TRBV12-3/TRBV12-4,TRBD2,TGTGCCAGCAGCTCATCTTTTACTAGCGGGAGTAAGACCCAGTACTTC,CASSSSFTSGSKTQYF
TRBJ2-7,many,TRBV7-2,TRBD2,TGTGCCAGCAGCTTGGGCGCGGGAGGGTACGAGCAGTACTTC,CASSLGAGGYEQYF
TRBJ2-3,-,TRBV20-1,TRBD2,TGCAGTGCTAGAGCCCAGAGCGGGAGGGGCACAGATACGCAGTATTTT,CSARAQSGRGTDTQYF
TRBJ2-7,few,TRBV7-9,TRBD2,TGTGCCAGCAGCTTTCAGCGGGGCTACGAGCAGTACTTC,CASSFQRGYEQYF
TRBJ2-1,-,TRBV24-1,-,TGTGCCACCAGTGTGTGGGGGGCCAATGAGCAGTTCTTC,CATSVWGANEQFF
TRBJ2-6,many,TRBV5-1,-,TGCGCCAGCACCGGAGACTCTGGGGCCAACGTCCTGACTTTC,CASTGDSGANVLTF
TRBJ2-1,many,TRBV29-1,-,TGCAGCGTTGAAAAGGGGAACAGGGTCGGCAATGAGCAGTTCTTC,CSVEKGNRVGNEQFF
TRBJ2-1,few,TRBV5-1,TRBD2,TGCGCCAGCAGCCCGGGACTAGTAGCCTACAATGAGCAGTTCTTC,CASSPGLVAYNEQFF
TRBJ2-4,few,TRBV12-3/TRBV12-4,-,TGTGCCAGCAGTTCCTCCCAAAACATTCAGTACTTC,CASSSSQNIQYF
TRBJ2-1,many,TRBV3-1,-,TGTGCCAGCAGCCATCAGGGTTGGGAGCAGTTCTTC,CASSHQGWEQFF
TRBJ1-5,few,TRBV6-1,-,TGTGCCAGCAGTCCCGCCACAGGGAGGAGTCAGCCCCAGCATTTT,CASSPATGRSQPQHF
TRBJ2-7,-,TRBV2,-,TGTGCCAGCAGTGACAGGGTACCTTACGAGCAGTACTTC,CASSDRVPYEQYF
TRBJ2-2,-,TRBV6-2/TRBV6-3,-,TGTGCCAGTAGGGTGAACTCCGGGACGGTGAACACCGGGGAGCTGTTTTTT,CASRVNSGTVNTGELFF
TRBJ2-1,-,TRBV5-1,-,TGCGCCAGCAGCCTTCATCTTCGGGGGTCGAGAAATGAGCAGTTCTTC,CASSLHLRGSRNEQFF
TRBJ2-1,-,TRBV5-1,-,TGCGCCAGCAGCTTAGGAGGGAGCAACTACAATGAGCAGTTCTTC,CASSLGGSNYNEQFF
TRBJ2-1,few,TRBV7-9,TRBD2,TGTGCCAGCAGCTTAGGGACTAGCGGGCCCCCTTACAATGAGCAGTTCTTC,CASSLGTSGPPYNEQFF
TRBJ2-7,-,TRBV5-1,-,TGCGCCAGCAGCTTGTCCCCCGGAGTCGACGAGCAGTACTTC,CASSLSPGVDEQYF
TRBJ1-6,few,TRBV10-3,-,TGTGCCATCAATGCAGGGAATAATTCACCCCTCCACTTT,CAINAGNNSPLHF